These T cell receptor beta chains were read from a single sample in a study of control samples from healthy donors and cancer patients. Clones were read by immunoSEQ multiplex PCR, and TCRdb kept only the in-frame ones, dropping some. Of 110,000 to 150,000 clones in the sample, around nine tenths are singletons; the top ten hold around 10%. The sample comprised blood. The receptors derive from a woman in her 30s in good health. Both conserved end residues are part of each CDR3.

>TRBJ1-5|TRBV3-1/TRBV3-2
CASSPGRNQPQHF
>TRBJ2-1|TRBV3-1/TRBV3-2
CASTGSGPYNEQFF
>TRBJ2-7|TRBV12-3/TRBV12-4
CASRTEWSSEQYF
>TRBJ1-5|TRBV10-3
CAISESVAGGNQPQHF
>TRBJ2-1|TRBV25-1
CASSELTGTYNEQFF
>TRBJ2-2|TRBV18
CASSPPVNTGELFF
>TRBJ2-7|TRBV5-1
CASSPWRDSYEQYF
>TRBJ1-2|TRBV30
CACPDSFYGYTF
>TRBJ2-3|TRBV3-1/TRBV3-2
CASSLVRRADTQYF
>TRBJ1-2|TRBV11-2
CASSSPRWGGYTF
>TRBJ2-2|TRBV11-3
CASSPGVNTGELFF
>TRBJ1-1|TRBV7-2
CASSLVEGRGTEAFF
>TRBJ2-3|TRBV14
CASSGRGTDTQYF
>TRBJ2-1|TRBV3-1/TRBV3-2
CASSLGQGSYNEQFF
>TRBJ1-2|TRBV3-1/TRBV3-2
CASSQLSNRGRTF
>TRBJ2-5|TRBV6-6
CASTRGTSDETQYF
>TRBJ2-7|TRBV11-2
CASSLGLATYEQYF
>TRBJ1-2|TRBV19
CASNGQNYGYTF
>TRBJ1-5|TRBV19
CASSIGGFEPQHF
>TRBJ1-4|TRBV18
CASSPRRTGNEKLFF
>TRBJ2-3|TRBV18
CASSPASAPFTDTQYF
>TRBJ2-3|TRBV2
CASSARPTVLKTDTQYF
>TRBJ2-5|TRBV29-1
CSARPTGEETQYF
>TRBJ1-5|TRBV4-1
CASSQDGQGTYSNQPQHF
>TRBJ1-1|TRBV6-5
CASSWGPGGPAEAFF
>TRBJ2-3|TRBV7-9
CASSLRTQGADTQYF
>TRBJ1-4|TRBV7-2
CASSLVSTFNPLINEKLFF
>TRBJ2-7|TRBV28
CASSGRYPSYEQYF
>TRBJ2-2|TRBV9
CASSVGLNTGELFF
>TRBJ2-3|TRBV28
CASRRGSTDTQYF
>TRBJ1-1|TRBV6-1
CASSESGDGTEAFF
>TRBJ2-5|TRBV11-3
CASSLAVGEQETQYF
>TRBJ2-1|TRBV6-4
CASSDSKRGGFNEQFF
>TRBJ1-4|TRBV19
CASRTKLGIDNEKLFF
>TRBJ2-5|TRBV5-1
CASRDRPHQETQYF
>TRBJ1-1|TRBV6-2/TRBV6-3
CASSPKGTVLNTEAFF
>TRBJ1-3|TRBV19
CASSKSRLSGNTIYF
>TRBJ1-5|TRBV5-5
CASSLEGQPNQPQHF
>TRBJ1-1|TRBV7-3
CASSPTGSRNTEAFF
>TRBJ1-2|TRBV18
CASSPPDRVGLGYTF
>TRBJ2-1|TRBV27
CASRGLAGYNEQFF
>TRBJ2-6|TRBV24-1
CASGSGANVLTF
>TRBJ2-7|TRBV19
CASSSRGGPYEQYF
>TRBJ2-1|TRBV4-2
CASSLSPREQFF
>TRBJ2-7|TRBV4-2
CASSQEGTGVHEQYF
>TRBJ2-7|TRBV7-2
CASFPGLQYGEQYF
>TRBJ1-1|TRBV18
CASSPIKGGDTEAFF
>TRBJ2-1|TRBV5-1
CASTLQGGFSYNEQFF
>TRBJ2-7|TRBV5-4
CASSLAEGVSSYEQYF
>TRBJ2-3|TRBV30
CAWSGSGGAADTQYF
>TRBJ1-2|TRBV4-2
CASSSGGGYTF
>TRBJ2-2|TRBV6-6
CASTLGPNTGELFF
>TRBJ2-7|TRBV7-2
CASSYDRDPFYEQYF